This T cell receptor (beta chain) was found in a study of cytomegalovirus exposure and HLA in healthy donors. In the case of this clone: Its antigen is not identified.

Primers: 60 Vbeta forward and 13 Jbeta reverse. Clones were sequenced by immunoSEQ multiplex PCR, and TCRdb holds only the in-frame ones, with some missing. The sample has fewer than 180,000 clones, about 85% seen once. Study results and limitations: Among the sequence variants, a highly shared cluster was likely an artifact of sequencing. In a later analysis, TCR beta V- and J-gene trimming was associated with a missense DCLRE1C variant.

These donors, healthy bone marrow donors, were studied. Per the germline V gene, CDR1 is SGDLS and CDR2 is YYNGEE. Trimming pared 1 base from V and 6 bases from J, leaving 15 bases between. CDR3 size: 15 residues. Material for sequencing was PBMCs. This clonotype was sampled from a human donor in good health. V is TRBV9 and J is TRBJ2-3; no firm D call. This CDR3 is CASSVSSRVSDTQYF. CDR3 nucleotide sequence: TGTGCCAGCAGCGTAAGCTCTCGGGTATCTGATACGCAGTATTTT. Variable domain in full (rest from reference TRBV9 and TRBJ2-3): DSGVTQTPKHLITATGQRVTLRCSPRSGDLSVYWYQQSLDQGLQFLIQYYNGEERAKGNILERFSAQQFPDLHSELNLSSLELGDSALYFCASSVSSRVSDTQYFGPGTRLTVL.